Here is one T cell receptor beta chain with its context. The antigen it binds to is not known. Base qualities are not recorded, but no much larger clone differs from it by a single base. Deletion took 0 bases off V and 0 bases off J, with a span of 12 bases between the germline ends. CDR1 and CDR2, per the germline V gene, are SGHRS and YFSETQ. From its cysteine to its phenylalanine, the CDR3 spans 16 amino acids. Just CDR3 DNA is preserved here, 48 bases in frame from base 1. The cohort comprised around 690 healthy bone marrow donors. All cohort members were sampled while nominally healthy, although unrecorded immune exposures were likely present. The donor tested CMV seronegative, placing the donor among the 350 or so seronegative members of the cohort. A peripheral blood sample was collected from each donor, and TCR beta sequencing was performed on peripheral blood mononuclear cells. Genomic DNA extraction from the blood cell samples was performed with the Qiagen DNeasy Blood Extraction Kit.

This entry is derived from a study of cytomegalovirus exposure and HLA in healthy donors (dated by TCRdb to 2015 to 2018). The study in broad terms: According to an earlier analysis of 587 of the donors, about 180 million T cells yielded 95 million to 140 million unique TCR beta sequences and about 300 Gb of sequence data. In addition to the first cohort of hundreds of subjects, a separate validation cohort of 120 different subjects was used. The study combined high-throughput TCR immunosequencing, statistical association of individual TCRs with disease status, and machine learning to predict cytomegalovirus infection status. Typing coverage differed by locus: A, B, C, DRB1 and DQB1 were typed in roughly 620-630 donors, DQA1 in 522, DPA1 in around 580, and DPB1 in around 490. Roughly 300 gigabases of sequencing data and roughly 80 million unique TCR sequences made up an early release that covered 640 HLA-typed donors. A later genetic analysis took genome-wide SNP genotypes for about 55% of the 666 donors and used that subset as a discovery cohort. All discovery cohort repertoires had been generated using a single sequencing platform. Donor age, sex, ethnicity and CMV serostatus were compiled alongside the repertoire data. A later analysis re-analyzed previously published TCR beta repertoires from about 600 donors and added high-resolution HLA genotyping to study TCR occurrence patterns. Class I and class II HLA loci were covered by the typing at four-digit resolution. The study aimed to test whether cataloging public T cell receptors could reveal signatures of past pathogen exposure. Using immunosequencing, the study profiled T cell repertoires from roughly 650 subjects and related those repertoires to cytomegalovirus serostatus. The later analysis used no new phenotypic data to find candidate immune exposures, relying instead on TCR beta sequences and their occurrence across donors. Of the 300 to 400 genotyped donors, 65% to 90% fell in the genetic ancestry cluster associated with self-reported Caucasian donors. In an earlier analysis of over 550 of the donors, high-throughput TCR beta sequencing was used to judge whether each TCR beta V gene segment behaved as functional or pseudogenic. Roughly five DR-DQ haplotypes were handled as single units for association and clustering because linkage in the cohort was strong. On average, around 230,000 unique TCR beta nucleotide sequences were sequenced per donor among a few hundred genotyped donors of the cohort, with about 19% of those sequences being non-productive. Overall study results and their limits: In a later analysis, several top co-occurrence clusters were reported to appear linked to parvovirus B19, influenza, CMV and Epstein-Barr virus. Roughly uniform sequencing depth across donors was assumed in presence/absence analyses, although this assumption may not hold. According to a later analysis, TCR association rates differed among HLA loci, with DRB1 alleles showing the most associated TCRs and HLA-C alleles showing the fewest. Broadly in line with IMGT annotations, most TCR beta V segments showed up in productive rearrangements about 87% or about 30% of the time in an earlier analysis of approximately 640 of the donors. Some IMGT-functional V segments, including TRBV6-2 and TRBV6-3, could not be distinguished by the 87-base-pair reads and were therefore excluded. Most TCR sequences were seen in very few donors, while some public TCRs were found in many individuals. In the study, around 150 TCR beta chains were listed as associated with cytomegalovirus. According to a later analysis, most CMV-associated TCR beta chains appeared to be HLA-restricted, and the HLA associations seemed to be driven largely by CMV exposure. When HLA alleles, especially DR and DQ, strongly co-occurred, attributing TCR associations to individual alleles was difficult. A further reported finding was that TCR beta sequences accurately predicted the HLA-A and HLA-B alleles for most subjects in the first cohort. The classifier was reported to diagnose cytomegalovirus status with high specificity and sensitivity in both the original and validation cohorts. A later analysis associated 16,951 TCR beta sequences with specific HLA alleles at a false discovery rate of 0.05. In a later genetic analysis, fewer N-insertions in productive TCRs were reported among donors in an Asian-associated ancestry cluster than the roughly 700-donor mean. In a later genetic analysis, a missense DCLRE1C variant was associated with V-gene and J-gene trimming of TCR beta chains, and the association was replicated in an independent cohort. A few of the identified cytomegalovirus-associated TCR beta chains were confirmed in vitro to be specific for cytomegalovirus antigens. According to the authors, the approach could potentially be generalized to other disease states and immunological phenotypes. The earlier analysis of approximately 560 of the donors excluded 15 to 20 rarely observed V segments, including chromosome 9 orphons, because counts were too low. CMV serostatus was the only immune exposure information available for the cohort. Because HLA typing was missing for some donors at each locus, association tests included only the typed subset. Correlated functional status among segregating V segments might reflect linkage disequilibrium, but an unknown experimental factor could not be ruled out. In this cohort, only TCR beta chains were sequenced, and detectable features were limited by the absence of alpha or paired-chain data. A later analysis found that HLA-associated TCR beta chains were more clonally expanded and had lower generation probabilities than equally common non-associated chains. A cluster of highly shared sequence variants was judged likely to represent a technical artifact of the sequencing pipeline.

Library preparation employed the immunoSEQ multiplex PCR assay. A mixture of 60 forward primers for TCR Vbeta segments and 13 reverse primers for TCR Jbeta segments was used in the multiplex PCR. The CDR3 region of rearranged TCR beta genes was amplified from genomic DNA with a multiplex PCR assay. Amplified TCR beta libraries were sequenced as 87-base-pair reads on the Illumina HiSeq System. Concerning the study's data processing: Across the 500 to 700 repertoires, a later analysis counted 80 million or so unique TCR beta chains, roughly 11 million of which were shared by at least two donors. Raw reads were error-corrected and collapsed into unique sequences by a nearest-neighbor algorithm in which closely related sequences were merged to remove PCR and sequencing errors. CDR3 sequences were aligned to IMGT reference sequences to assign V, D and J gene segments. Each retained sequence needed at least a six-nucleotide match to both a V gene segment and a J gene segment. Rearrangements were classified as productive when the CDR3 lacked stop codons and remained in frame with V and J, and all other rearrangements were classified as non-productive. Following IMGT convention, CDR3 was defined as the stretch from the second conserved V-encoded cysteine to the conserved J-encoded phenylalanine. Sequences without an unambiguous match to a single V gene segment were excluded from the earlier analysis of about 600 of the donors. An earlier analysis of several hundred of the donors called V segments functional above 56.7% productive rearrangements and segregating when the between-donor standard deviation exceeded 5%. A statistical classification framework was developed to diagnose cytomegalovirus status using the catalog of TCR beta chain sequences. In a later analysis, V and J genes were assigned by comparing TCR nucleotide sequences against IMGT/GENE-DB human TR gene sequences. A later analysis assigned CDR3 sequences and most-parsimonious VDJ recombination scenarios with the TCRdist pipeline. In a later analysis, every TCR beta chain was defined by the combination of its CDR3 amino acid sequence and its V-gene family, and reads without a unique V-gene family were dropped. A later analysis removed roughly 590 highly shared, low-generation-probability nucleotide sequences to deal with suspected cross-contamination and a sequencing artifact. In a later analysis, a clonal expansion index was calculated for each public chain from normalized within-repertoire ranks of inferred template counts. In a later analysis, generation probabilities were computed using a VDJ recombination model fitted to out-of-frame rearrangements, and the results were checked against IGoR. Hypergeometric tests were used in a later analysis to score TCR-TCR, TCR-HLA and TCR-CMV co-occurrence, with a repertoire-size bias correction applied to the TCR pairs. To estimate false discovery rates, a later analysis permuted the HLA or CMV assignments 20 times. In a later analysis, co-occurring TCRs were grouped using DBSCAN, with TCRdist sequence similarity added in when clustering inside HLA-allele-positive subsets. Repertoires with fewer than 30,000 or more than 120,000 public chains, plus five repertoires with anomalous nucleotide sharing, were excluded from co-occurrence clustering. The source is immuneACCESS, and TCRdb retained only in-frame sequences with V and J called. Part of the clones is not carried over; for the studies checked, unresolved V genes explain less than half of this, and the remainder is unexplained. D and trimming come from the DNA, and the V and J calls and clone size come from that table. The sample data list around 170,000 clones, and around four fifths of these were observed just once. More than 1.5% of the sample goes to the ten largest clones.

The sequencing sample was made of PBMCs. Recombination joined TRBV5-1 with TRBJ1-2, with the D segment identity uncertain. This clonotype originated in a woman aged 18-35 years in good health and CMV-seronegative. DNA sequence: TGCGCCAGCAGCTTGGCCAATCGACTCCCTAACTATGGCTACACCTTC. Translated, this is CASSLANRLPNYGYTF.